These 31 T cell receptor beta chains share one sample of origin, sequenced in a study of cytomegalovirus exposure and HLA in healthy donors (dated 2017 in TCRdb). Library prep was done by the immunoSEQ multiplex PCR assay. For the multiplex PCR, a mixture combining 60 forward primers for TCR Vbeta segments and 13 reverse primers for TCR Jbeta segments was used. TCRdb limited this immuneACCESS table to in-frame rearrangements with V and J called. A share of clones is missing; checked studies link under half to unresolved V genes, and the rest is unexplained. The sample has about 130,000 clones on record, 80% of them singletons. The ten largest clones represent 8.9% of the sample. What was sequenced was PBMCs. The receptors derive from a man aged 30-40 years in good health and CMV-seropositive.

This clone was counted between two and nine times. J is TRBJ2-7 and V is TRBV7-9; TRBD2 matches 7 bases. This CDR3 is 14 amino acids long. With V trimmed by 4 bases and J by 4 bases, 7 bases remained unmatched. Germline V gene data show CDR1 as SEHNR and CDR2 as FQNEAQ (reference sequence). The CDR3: CASSSSGRAYEQYF. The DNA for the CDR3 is TGTGCCAGCAGCTCCTCGGGGAGGGCTTACGAGCAGTACTTC.

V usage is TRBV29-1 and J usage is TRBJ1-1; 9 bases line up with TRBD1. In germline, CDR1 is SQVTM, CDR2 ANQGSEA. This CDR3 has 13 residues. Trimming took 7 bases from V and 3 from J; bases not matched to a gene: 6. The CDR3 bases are TGCAGCGCTGGGACAGGGAGGGACACTGAAGCTTTCTTT. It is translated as CSAGTGRDTEAFF.

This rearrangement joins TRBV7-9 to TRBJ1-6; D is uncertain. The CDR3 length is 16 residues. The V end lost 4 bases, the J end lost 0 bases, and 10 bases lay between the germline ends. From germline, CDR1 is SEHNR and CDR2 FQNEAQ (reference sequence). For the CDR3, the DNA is TGTGCCAGCAGCTCGACTCTGAGCTCCTATAATTCACCCCTCCACTTT. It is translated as CASSSTLSSYNSPLHF.

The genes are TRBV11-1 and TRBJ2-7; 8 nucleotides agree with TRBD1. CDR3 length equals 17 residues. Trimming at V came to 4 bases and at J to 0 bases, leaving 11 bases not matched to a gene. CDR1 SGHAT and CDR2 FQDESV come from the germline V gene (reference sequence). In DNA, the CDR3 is TGTGCCAGCAGCTCGCTACCTAGACAGGGGAACTCCTACGAGCAGTACTTC. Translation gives CASSSLPRQGNSYEQYF.

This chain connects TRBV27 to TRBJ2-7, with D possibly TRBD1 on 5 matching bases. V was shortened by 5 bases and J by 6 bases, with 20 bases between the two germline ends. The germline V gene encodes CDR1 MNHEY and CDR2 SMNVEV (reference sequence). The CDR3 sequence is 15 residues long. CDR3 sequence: CASSAWATAQAEQYF. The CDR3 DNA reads TGTGCCAGCAGTGCGTGGGCGACAGCACAAGCCGAGCAGTACTTC.

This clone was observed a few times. For the CDR3, the DNA is TGTGCCAGCAGCTCCTCGGCCGGGGAGCTGTTTTTT. Encoded protein: CASSSSAGELFF. This chain connects TRBV7-9 to TRBJ2-2; D unresolved. CDR1 and CDR2 (germline): SEHNR, FQNEAQ (reference sequence). The CDR3 totals 12 residues. The V end lost 4 bases, the J end lost 6 bases, and 6 bases lay between the germline ends.

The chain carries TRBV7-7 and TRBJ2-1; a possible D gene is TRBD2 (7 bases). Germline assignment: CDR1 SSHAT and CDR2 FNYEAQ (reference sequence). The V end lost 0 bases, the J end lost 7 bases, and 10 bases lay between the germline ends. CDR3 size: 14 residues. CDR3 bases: TGTGCCAGCAGCTTAGCGGGGGGGCTGAATGAGCAGTTCTTC. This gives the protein CASSLAGGLNEQFF. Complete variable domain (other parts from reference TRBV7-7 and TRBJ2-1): GAGVSQSPRYKVTKRGQDVTLRCDPISSHATLYWYQQALGQGPEFLTYFNYEAQPDKSGLPSDRFSAERPEGSISTLTIQRTEQRDSAMYRCASSLAGGLNEQFFGPGTRLTVL.

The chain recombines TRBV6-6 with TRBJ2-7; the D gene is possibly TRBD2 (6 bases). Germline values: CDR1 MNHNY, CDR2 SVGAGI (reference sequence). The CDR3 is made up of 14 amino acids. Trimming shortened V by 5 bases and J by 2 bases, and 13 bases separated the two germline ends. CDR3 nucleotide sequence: TGTGCCAGCAGTCGACTCGGGGGTGCCTACGAGCAGTACTTC. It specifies CASSRLGGAYEQYF.

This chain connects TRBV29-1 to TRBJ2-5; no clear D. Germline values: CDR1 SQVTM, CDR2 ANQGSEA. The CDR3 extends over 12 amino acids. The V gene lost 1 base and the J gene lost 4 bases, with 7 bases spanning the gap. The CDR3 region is CSVEGSPETQYF. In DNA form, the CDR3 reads TGCAGCGTTGAAGGTAGCCCAGAGACCCAGTACTTC.

CDR3 loop: CATSPRRATGELFF. DNA for the CDR3: TGTGCCACCAGCCCCAGGCGGGCCACCGGGGAGCTGTTTTTT. The rearrangement joins TRBV15 to TRBJ2-2; a weak D match, TRBD2 (5 bases). Per germline, CDR1 LNHNV and CDR2 YYDKDF (reference sequence). The CDR3 runs to 14 residues. V lost 5 bases and J 4 bases, leaving 11 bases between the germline ends.

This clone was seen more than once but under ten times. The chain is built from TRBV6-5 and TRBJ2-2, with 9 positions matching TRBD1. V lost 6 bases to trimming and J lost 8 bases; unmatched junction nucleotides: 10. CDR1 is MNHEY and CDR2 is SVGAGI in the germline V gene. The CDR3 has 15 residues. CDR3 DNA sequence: TGTGCCAGCAGACGAGGGACAGGGCCTGGGGGGGAGCTGTTTTTT. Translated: CASRRGTGPGGELFF.

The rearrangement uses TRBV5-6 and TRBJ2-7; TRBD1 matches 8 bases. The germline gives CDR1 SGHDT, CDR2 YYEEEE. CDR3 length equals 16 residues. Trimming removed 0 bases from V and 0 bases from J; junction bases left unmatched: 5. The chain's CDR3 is CASSLGRDRLSYEQYF. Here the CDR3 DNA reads TGTGCCAGCAGCTTGGGAAGGGACAGGCTCTCCTACGAGCAGTACTTC.

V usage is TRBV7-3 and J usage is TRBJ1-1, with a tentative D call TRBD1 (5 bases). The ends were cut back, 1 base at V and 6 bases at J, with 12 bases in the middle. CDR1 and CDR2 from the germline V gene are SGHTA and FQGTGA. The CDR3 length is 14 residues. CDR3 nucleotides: TGTGCCAGCAGCTTAAGGGCAGGGCTCTCTGAAGCTTTCTTT. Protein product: CASSLRAGLSEAFF.

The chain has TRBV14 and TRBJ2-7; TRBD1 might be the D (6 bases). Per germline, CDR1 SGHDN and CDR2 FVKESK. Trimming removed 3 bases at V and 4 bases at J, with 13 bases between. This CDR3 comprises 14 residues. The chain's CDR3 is CASSQGMTGYEQYF. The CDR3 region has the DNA TGTGCCAGCAGCCAGGGAATGACAGGTTACGAGCAGTACTTC.

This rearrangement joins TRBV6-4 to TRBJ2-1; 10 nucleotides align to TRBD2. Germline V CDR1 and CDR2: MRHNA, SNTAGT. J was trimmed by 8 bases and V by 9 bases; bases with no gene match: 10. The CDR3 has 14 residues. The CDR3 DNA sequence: TGTGCCAGTTCTTTTAGCGGGGGGAGAGATGAGCAGTTCTTC. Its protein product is CASSFSGGRDEQFF.

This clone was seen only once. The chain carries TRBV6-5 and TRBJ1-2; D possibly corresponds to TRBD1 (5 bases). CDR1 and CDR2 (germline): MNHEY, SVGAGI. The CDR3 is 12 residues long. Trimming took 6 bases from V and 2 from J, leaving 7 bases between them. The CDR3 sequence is CASSRANYGYTF. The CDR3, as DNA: TGTGCCAGCAGCAGGGCCAACTATGGCTACACCTTC.

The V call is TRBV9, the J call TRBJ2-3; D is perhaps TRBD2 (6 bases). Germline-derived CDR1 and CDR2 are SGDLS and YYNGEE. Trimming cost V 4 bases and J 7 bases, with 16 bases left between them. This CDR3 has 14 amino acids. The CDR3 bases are TGTGCCAGCAGCTTCGGAGGGGCGACGAATACGCAGTATTTT. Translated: CASSFGGATNTQYF.

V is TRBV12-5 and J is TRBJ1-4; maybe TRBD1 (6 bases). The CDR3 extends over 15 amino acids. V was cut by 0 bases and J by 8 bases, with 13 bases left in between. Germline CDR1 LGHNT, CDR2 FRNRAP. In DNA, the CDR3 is TGTGCTAGTGGTTTGGTAGGGGGGGCGGGGGAAAAACTGTTTTTT. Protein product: CASGLVGGAGEKLFF.

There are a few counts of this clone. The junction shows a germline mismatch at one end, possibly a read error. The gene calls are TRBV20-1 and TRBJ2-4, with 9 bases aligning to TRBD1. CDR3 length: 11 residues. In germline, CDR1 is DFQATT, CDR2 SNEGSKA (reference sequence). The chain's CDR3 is CSAAGTGRFNF. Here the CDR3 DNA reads TGCAGTGCCGCCGGGACAGGGAGGTTTAACTTC.

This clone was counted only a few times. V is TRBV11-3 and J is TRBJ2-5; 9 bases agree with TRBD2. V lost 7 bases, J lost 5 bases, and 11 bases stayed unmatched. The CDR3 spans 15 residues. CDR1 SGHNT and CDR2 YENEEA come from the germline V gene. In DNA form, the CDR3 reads TGTGCCAGCACCGAGGGGCGGGGGGGTTCGGAGACCCAGTACTTC. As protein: CASTEGRGGSETQYF.

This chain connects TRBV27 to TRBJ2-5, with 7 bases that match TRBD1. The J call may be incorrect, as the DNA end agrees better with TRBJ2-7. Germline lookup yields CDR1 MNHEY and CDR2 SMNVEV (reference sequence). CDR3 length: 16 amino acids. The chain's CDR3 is CASSLSQQGLAYEQYF. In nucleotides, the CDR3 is TGTGCCAGCAGTTTAAGCCAACAGGGGTTGGCTTACGAGCAGTACTTC.

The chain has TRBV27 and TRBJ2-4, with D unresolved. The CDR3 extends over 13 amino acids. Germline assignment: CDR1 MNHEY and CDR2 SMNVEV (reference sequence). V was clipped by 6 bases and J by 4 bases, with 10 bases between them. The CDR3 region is CASSPTKKNIQYF. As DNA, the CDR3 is TGTGCCAGCAGCCCGACAAAGAAAAACATTCAGTACTTC.

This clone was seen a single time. The CDR3 coding sequence is TGCGCCAGCAGCCAAGATGGGGTTCTACCGGGAGGCTACACCTTC. Its translation is CASSQDGVLPGGYTF. The chain uses TRBV4-1 and TRBJ1-2; D is unclear. V was clipped by 0 bases and J by 8 bases, with 16 bases between them. Germline assignment: CDR1 MGHRA and CDR2 YSYEKL. The length of the CDR3 is 15 residues.

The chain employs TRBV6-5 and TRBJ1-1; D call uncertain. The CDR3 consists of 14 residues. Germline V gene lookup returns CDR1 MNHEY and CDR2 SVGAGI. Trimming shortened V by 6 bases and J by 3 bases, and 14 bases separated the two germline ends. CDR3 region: CASRFRVEDTEAFF. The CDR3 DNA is TGTGCCAGCAGGTTCCGGGTCGAGGACACTGAAGCTTTCTTT.

DNA of the CDR3: TGTGCCAGCAGGGGACAGGGGGGTCAGCCCCAGCATTTT. It translates to CASRGQGGQPQHF. V gene TRBV27 combines with J gene TRBJ1-5, with TRBD1 matching over 11 bases. V trimming: 6 bases; J trimming: 6 bases; junction bases outside the gene matches: 1. The germline CDR1 and CDR2 sequences are MNHEY and SMNVEV (reference sequence). This CDR3 comprises 13 residues.

CDR3 residues: CASSLSTGGTGGGSPLHF. The DNA of the CDR3 is TGTGCCAGCAGTTTATCTACAGGAGGGACAGGCGGGGGTTCACCCCTCCACTTT. The chain recombines TRBV27 with TRBJ1-6; 8 nucleotides agree with TRBD1. V lost 0 bases, J lost 9 bases, and 13 bases stayed unmatched. Germline values: CDR1 MNHEY, CDR2 SMNVEV (reference sequence). The length of the CDR3 is 18 residues.

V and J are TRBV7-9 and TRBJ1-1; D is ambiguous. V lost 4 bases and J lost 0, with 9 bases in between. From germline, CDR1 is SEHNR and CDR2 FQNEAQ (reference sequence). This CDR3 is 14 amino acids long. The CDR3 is CASSSSTVNTEAFF. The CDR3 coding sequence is TGTGCCAGCAGCTCGTCAACGGTGAACACTGAAGCTTTCTTT.

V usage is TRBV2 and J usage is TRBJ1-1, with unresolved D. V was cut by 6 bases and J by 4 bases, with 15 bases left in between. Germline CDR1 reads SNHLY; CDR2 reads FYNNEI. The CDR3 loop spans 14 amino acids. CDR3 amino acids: CASSYLDAGTEAFF. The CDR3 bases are TGTGCCAGCAGCTACCTTGACGCGGGCACTGAAGCTTTCTTT. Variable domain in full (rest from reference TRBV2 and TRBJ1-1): EPEVTQTPSHQVTQMGQEVILRCVPISNHLYFYWYRQILGQKVEFLVSFYNNEISEKSEIFDDQFSVERPDGSNFTLKIRSTKLEDSAMYFCASSYLDAGTEAFFGQGTRLTVV.

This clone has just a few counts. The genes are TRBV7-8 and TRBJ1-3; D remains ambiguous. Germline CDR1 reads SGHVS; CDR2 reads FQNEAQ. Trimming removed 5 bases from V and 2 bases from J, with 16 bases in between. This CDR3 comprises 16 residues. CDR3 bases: TGTGCCAGCAGCCAAGAGCCCGGGGATGCTGGAAACACCATATATTTT. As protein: CASSQEPGDAGNTIYF.

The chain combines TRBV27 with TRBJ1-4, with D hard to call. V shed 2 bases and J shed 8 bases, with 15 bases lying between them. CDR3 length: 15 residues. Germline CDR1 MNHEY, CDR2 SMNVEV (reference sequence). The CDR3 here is CASSLLGLSEEKLFF. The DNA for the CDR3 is TGTGCCAGCAGTTTACTAGGACTTTCTGAAGAAAAACTGTTTTTT.

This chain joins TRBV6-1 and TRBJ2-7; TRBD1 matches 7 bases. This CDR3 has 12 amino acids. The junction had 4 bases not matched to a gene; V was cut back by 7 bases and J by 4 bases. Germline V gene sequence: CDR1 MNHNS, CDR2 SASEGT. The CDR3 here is CASTGQVYEQYF. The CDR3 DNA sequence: TGTGCCAGCACTGGACAGGTTTACGAGCAGTACTTC.